Presented here are 18 T cell receptor beta chains from one specimen sequenced in a study of shared clonotypes between healthy human individuals. Data came from immunoSEQ multiplex PCR; TCRdb stores just in-frame clones and leaves some out. Here the sample spans some 2.4 million clones, approximately 94% being singletons. Sequencing input: naive CD4+ T cells from PBMCs. Regarding subset: CD45RA+ positively selected. Receptor source: a man aged 18 to 29 in good health. Some clones in this sample may be carry-over from other donors' samples.

This chain connects TRBV29-1 to TRBJ2-5; the match to TRBD1 covers 9 bases. The tail of the sequence fits TRBJ2-7 better, so the J call may be wrong. CDR1 is SQVTM and CDR2 is ANQGSEA in the germline V gene. The length of the CDR3 is 14 residues. The CDR3 DNA sequence: TGCAGCGTTGTCTCCGGGACAGGGTCCTACGAGCAGTACTTC. Amino acids: CSVVSGTGSYEQYF.

This clone appeared once. The same CDR3 is also encoded by other DNA sequences in this sample. The chain recombines TRBV7-3 with TRBJ2-3, with D possibly matching TRBD2 (5 bases). The V end lost 2 bases, the J end lost 1 base, and 10 bases lay between the germline ends. The CDR3 totals 15 residues. The germline gives CDR1 SGHTA, CDR2 FQGTGA. The CDR3 sequence: CASSLSGVRTDTQYF. The CDR3, as DNA: TGTGCCAGCAGCTTATCCGGGGTTCGCACAGATACGCAGTATTTT.

J is TRBJ1-4 and V is TRBV29-1; D unclear. Germline assignment: CDR1 SQVTM and CDR2 ANQGSEA. This CDR3 has 15 amino acids. Trimming took off 4 bases at V and 1 base at J, with 13 bases between the two ends. In DNA form, the CDR3 reads TGCAGCGTTGGGGAGTTAGGGATAACTAATGAAAAACTGTTTTTT. Its translation: CSVGELGITNEKLFF.

The chain uses TRBV7-9 and TRBJ2-2, with D uncertain. The V end lost 9 bases, the J end lost 7 bases, and 12 bases lay between the germline ends. CDR3 length equals 12 residues. In germline, CDR1 is SEHNR, CDR2 FQNEAQ (reference sequence). The chain's CDR3 is CARSLGFGELFF. CDR3 coding DNA: TGTGCCAGAAGCCTTGGTTTCGGGGAGCTGTTTTTT.

J is TRBJ2-5 and V is TRBV7-2; D call uncertain. Trimming took 1 base from V and 2 from J, leaving 11 bases between them. Germline loops: CDR1 SGHTA, CDR2 FQGNSA. This CDR3 has 15 residues. The CDR3 nucleotides read TGTGCCAGCAGCTTAGGTTTCAGGCTACAAGAGACCCAGTACTTC. This codes for CASSLGFRLQETQYF.

The chain has TRBV28 and TRBJ1-1; no clear D gene. Trimming removed 6 bases at V and 7 bases at J, with 12 bases between. CDR1 and CDR2 (germline): MDHEN, SYDVKM. The CDR3 loop spans 12 amino acids. The CDR3 sequence is CASSPLVSEAFF. The CDR3 DNA reads TGTGCCAGCAGCCCCCTCGTGAGTGAAGCTTTCTTT.

The J gene is TRBJ2-6, the V gene TRBV18; TRBD1 is a possible D gene (5 bases). Germline V gene lookup returns CDR1 KGHSH and CDR2 LQKENI. The CDR3 has 17 amino acids. Trimming stripped 4 bases from V and 3 bases from J, with 16 bases between. The chain's CDR3 is CASSLQGSPGGANVLTF. In nucleotides, the CDR3 is TGTGCCAGCTCACTTCAGGGTTCCCCGGGTGGGGCCAACGTCCTGACTTTC.

The chain has TRBV4-2 and TRBJ2-2; 8 nucleotides match TRBD1. After removal of 2 bases from V and 4 bases from J, the junction contained 6 bases not matched to a gene. Germline V gene sequence: CDR1 LGHNA, CDR2 YNFKEQ. The CDR3 consists of 16 residues. Written as DNA, the CDR3 is TGTGCCAGCAGCCAAAGAGGGACAGGCTTCACCGGGGAGCTGTTTTTT. Translated: CASSQRGTGFTGELFF.

This chain connects TRBV25-1 to TRBJ2-2; TRBD2 aligns across 9 bases. CDR3 length equals 17 residues. The J segment lost 1 base and the V segment lost 4 bases, leaving 7 bases of the junction unmatched. The germline CDR1 and CDR2 sequences are MGHDK and SYGVNS. CDR3 amino acids: CASSAETSGENTGELFF. The CDR3 DNA is TGTGCCAGCAGTGCCGAGACTAGCGGAGAGAACACCGGGGAGCTGTTTTTT.

The V call is TRBV2, the J call TRBJ2-7; tentative D call: TRBD1 (5 bases). CDR3 size: 15 residues. Trimming left V 7 bases short and J 8 bases short, with 24 bases between. Germline V lookup: CDR1 SNHLY, CDR2 FYNNEI. The CDR3 protein is CASIPGNGLRAKQYF. The CDR3 nucleotides read TGTGCCAGCATTCCAGGGAACGGATTGAGAGCCAAGCAGTACTTC.

This chain connects TRBV28 to TRBJ1-1, with 7 bases that match TRBD1. CDR1 and CDR2 from the germline V gene are MDHEN and SYDVKM. The CDR3 is 15 amino acids. Trimming removed 5 bases from V and 5 bases from J; junction bases left unmatched: 11. CDR3 region: CASSVNRGRTTEAFF. The CDR3 DNA follows: TGTGCCAGCAGTGTAAACAGGGGACGAACGACTGAAGCTTTCTTT.

With respect to this clone: Within the sample, other DNA sequences also encode this same CDR3. V is TRBV18 and J is TRBJ2-7; D is undetermined. The CDR3 has 13 amino acids. The germline gives CDR1 KGHSH, CDR2 LQKENI. Trimming removed 2 bases at V and 1 base at J, with 6 bases between. CDR3 nucleotides: TGTGCCAGCTCACCAACCTCATCCTACGAGCAGTACTTC. Protein product: CASSPTSSYEQYF.

V is TRBV6-1 and J is TRBJ1-2, with D perhaps matching TRBD1 (6 bases). The V gene's germline CDR1 is MNHNS and CDR2 SASEGT. V shed 4 bases and J shed 4 bases, with 16 bases lying between them. The CDR3 is made up of 15 amino acids. CDR3: CASSGPAGGLYGYTF. The CDR3 coding sequence is TGTGCCAGCAGTGGCCCTGCGGGGGGCCTCTATGGCTACACCTTC.

The chain recombines TRBV5-1 with TRBJ1-2; a weak D match, TRBD1 (5 bases). The CDR3 extends over 15 amino acids. Trimming removed 2 bases from V and 4 bases from J, with 15 bases in between. From germline, CDR1 is SGHRS and CDR2 YFSETQ. DNA for the CDR3: TGCGCCAGCAGCTTCGGGACGTCTCCGGCCTATGGCTACACCTTC. Translated, it gives CASSFGTSPAYGYTF.

Remarks on this clone: The sample contains more than one DNA sequence encoding this CDR3. This chain joins TRBV5-1 and TRBJ2-6; D unclear. The CDR3 is made up of 15 amino acids. Germline-derived CDR1 and CDR2 are SGHRS and YFSETQ. V was clipped by 0 bases and J by 2 bases, with 6 bases between them. The CDR3: CASSLGPPGANVLTF. CDR3 DNA: TGCGCCAGCAGCTTGGGGCCCCCTGGGGCCAACGTCCTGACTTTC.

The chain carries TRBV7-3 and TRBJ2-1, with 15 positions matching TRBD2. Germline trimming cut 2 bases from V and 12 bases from J; bases unmatched to any gene: 5. CDR3 length: 15 residues. Looked up from germline, CDR1 is SGHTA and CDR2 is FQGTGA. The CDR3 nucleotides read TGTGCCAGCAGCTTAGGGACTAGCGGGAGGTTAGGGCAGTTCTTC. Encoded protein: CASSLGTSGRLGQFF.

This chain joins TRBV7-2 and TRBJ2-7; no firm D call. CDR3 length: 14 residues. Per germline, CDR1 SGHTA and CDR2 FQGNSA. Trimming shortened V by 5 bases and J by 4 bases, and 15 bases separated the two germline ends. CDR3 sequence reads: CASSLEAVIYEQYF. Here the CDR3 DNA reads TGTGCCAGCAGCCTTGAAGCAGTGATATACGAGCAGTACTTC.

The chain recombines TRBV5-5 with TRBJ2-3; 9 bases agree with TRBD1. CDR1 SGHKS and CDR2 YYEKEE come from the germline V gene (reference sequence). Trimming cost V 5 bases and J 6 bases; bases outside gene matches: 7. The CDR3 consists of 14 residues. CDR3 sequence reads: CASSFGTGTDTQYF. CDR3 in DNA: TGTGCCAGCAGTTTCGGGACAGGGACGGATACGCAGTATTTT.